These 27 T cell receptor beta chains share one sample of origin, sequenced in a study of cytomegalovirus exposure and HLA in healthy donors. Use of 60 Vbeta and 13 Jbeta primers characterized the PCR. Profiling relied on immunoSEQ multiplex PCR, and the TCRdb table lists in-frame clones only, not all of them. The sample holds 150,000 to 200,000 clones; 75% to 90% are singletons and the top ten take 6.3%. Specimen: PBMCs. These receptors came from a man between 35 and 55 years old in good health and CMV-seropositive.

This sequence joins TRBV28 and TRBJ1-6; no reliable D call. The CDR3 length is 13 residues. Germline V gene data show CDR1 as MDHEN and CDR2 as SYDVKM. The ends were cut back, 2 bases at V and 9 bases at J, with 8 bases in the middle. The CDR3 region is CASSLGRSSPLHF. The CDR3 DNA follows: TGTGCCAGCAGTTTAGGCCGAAGTTCACCCCTCCACTTT.

V is TRBV6-5 and J is TRBJ1-1; D not certain. Germline V gene sequence: CDR1 MNHEY, CDR2 SVGAGI. Trimming removed 7 bases at V and 4 bases at J, with 7 bases between. The CDR3 covers 11 residues. The CDR3 DNA follows: TGTGCCAGCACGAGAGGCACTGAAGCTTTCTTT. Translation: CASTRGTEAFF.

The chain is built from TRBV6-5 and TRBJ2-7, with D perhaps TRBD2 (7 bases). Germline V gene data show CDR1 as MNHEY and CDR2 as SVGAGI. The CDR3 runs to 15 residues. V lost 3 bases and J 0 bases, leaving 12 bases between the germline ends. The CDR3 bases are TGTGCCAGCAGTTATTCGGCGGGGGCCTCCTACGAGCAGTACTTC. Translating it yields CASSYSAGASYEQYF.

V and J are TRBV6-5 and TRBJ2-7, with 7 bases lining up with TRBD2. This CDR3 region has 14 residues. V shed 6 bases and J 0 bases; nucleotides not matched to a gene: 5. Germline loops: CDR1 MNHEY, CDR2 SVGAGI. This chain's CDR3 is CASRGGSSSYEQYF. Here the CDR3 DNA reads TGTGCCAGCAGGGGGGGGTCTAGCTCCTACGAGCAGTACTTC.

The chain links TRBV5-1 to TRBJ1-5; 7 bases are shared with TRBD1. CDR3 size: 15 residues. Germline CDR1 reads SGHRS; CDR2 reads YFSETQ. V lost 0 bases and J lost 4; bases outside the gene matches: 4. Here the CDR3 reads CASSLAGTDNQPQHF. The CDR3 DNA reads TGCGCCAGCAGCTTGGCTGGGACAGATAATCAGCCCCAGCATTTT.

This chain uses TRBV5-3 with TRBJ2-7; weak D call: TRBD2 (6 bases). TRBV5-3 falls under the ORF class, with uncertain function. The CDR3 is made up of 15 amino acids. V shed 5 bases and J shed 3 bases, with 18 bases lying between them. The CDR3, as DNA: TGTGCCAGAAGTCCCGGGGGAGAGGGCTTCTACGAGCAGTACTTC. Translating gives CARSPGGEGFYEQYF.

With respect to this clone: One junction end disagrees with the germline gene, perhaps due to a read error. The V gene is TRBV30, the J gene TRBJ2-7; TRBD1 aligns across 7 bases. Germline V CDR1 and CDR2: GTSNPN, SVGIG (reference sequence). This CDR3 spans 16 amino acids. The CDR3 loop reads CAWSSQGQSFHYGQYF. CDR3 sequence (DNA): TGTGCCTGGAGTAGTCAGGGACAGAGCTTCCACTACGGGCAGTACTTC.

The sample holds one count of this clone. This chain joins TRBV5-4 and TRBJ1-1, with D maybe TRBD1 (5 bases). V lost 4 bases and J lost 1, with 14 bases in between. CDR1 and CDR2 (germline): SGHNT, YYREEE (reference sequence). This CDR3 is 15 amino acids long. CDR3 amino acids: CASSPPRGENTEAFF. CDR3 DNA sequence: TGTGCCAGCAGCCCCCCCCGGGGGGAGAACACTGAAGCTTTCTTT.

This clone was detected once. The V call is TRBV19, the J call TRBJ2-3, with 15 bases fitting TRBD2. V was clipped by 10 bases and J by 11 bases; unmatched bases: 10. Per the germline V gene, CDR1 is LNHDA and CDR2 is SQIVND (reference sequence). The CDR3 is made up of 14 amino acids. The CDR3 DNA sequence: TGTGCCACTAAGGGACTAGCGGGGGGCTGGAAGCAGTATTTT. Protein: CATKGLAGGWKQYF.

The chain carries TRBV6-5 and TRBJ2-5; D may be TRBD1 or TRBD2 (5 bases each). The J call may be incorrect, as the DNA end agrees better with TRBJ2-7. CDR1 MNHEY and CDR2 SVGAGI come from the germline V gene. The CDR3 covers 14 residues. CDR3 sequence: CASLSAGGSYEQYF. The CDR3 DNA reads TGTGCCAGCCTTAGCGCTGGGGGCTCCTACGAGCAGTACTTC.

The rearrangement uses TRBV28 and TRBJ2-5; TRBD2 aligns across 10 bases. Unmatched junction bases numbered 1, after V lost 0 bases and J lost 3 bases. CDR3 length: 15 residues. Germline lookup yields CDR1 MDHEN and CDR2 SYDVKM. The CDR3 nucleotides read TGTGCCAGCAGTTTATGGGGGACTAGCGAAGAGACCCAGTACTTC. It specifies CASSLWGTSEETQYF.

The V gene is TRBV7-6, the J gene TRBJ1-5; D gene unclear. Germline loops: CDR1 SGHVS, CDR2 FNYEAQ. The V and J ends lost 3 bases and 4 bases respectively, with 10 bases between them. CDR3 length equals 14 residues. As DNA, the CDR3 is TGTGCCAGCAGCTTGTTATCGGAGAATCAGCCCCAGCATTTT. Encoded protein: CASSLLSENQPQHF.

The chain links TRBV11-2 to TRBJ2-2; 12 positions agree with TRBD2. The CDR3 runs 18 residues. Germline V gene data show CDR1 as SGHAT and CDR2 as FQNNGV. The ends lost 1 base at V and 7 bases at J; junction bases unmatched: 10. This CDR3 reads CASSLGGLAGGPVGELFF. In nucleotides, the CDR3 is TGTGCCAGCAGCTTAGGGGGTCTAGCGGGGGGGCCGGTCGGGGAGCTGTTTTTT.

This chain joins TRBV7-2 and TRBJ1-1; D is ambiguous. V shed 2 bases and J shed 1 base, with 11 bases lying between them. The CDR3 covers 15 residues. CDR1 is SGHTA, CDR2 FQGNSA, per germline. Written as DNA, the CDR3 is TGTGCCAGCAGCTTAAGCGGTCCGCGGAACACTGAAGCTTTCTTT. Its translation: CASSLSGPRNTEAFF.

CDR3 sequence: CAWSGVDRGSDTQYF. CDR3 bases: TGTGCCTGGAGTGGTGTGGACAGGGGGTCAGATACGCAGTATTTT. The J gene is TRBJ2-3, the V gene TRBV30; 10 bases match TRBD1. Germline CDR1 is GTSNPN and CDR2 is SVGIG (reference sequence). After removal of 1 base from V and 4 bases from J, the junction contained 5 bases not matched to a gene. This CDR3 region has 15 residues.

The rearrangement links TRBV6-1 to TRBJ2-5, with TRBD2 matching 13 bases. J was trimmed by 2 bases and V by 4 bases; bases with no gene match: 4. CDR3 length equals 16 residues. Germline loops: CDR1 MNHNS, CDR2 SASEGT. The CDR3, as DNA: TGTGCCAGCAGTGGACGACTAGCGGGGGGTCAAGAGACCCAGTACTTC. It is translated as CASSGRLAGGQETQYF.

The chain couples TRBV7-2 to TRBJ1-5; 7 bases agree with TRBD1. In germline, CDR1 is SGHTA, CDR2 FQGNSA. CDR3 length: 13 amino acids. Losses at the gene ends were 5 bases for V and 3 bases for J; bases not matched to a gene: 1. CDR3: CASSTGDNQPQHF. For the CDR3, the DNA is TGTGCCAGCAGCACAGGGGACAATCAGCCCCAGCATTTT.

J is TRBJ2-7 and V is TRBV7-3, with TRBD2 identical over 9 bases. The CDR3 length is 15 residues. V dropped 5 bases and J dropped 3; count of bases not matched to a gene: 8. Germline-derived CDR1 and CDR2 are SGHTA and FQGTGA. CDR3 amino acids: CASSIGGGVGYEQYF. In DNA form, the CDR3 reads TGTGCCAGCAGCATAGGCGGGGGGGTCGGCTACGAGCAGTACTTC.

The chain joins TRBV7-2 to TRBJ2-5; a weak D match, TRBD2 (7 bases). CDR1 is SGHTA and CDR2 is FQGNSA in the germline V gene. The V gene lost 3 bases and the J gene lost 2 bases, with 19 bases spanning the gap. The CDR3 runs 17 residues. The CDR3 bases are TGTGCCAGCAGCTTCGGGTTGCGGGGGCCAGGGCAAGAGACCCAGTACTTC. This codes for CASSFGLRGPGQETQYF.

The chain combines TRBV5-1 with TRBJ1-2; D is possibly TRBD1 (6 bases). V dropped 1 base and J dropped 0 bases, with 10 bases sitting between them. The CDR3 spans 15 residues. Germline V gives CDR1 SGHRS, CDR2 YFSETQ. CDR3 in amino acids: CASSLTGPPNYGYTF. The CDR3 DNA is TGCGCCAGCAGCTTGACAGGGCCTCCTAACTATGGCTACACCTTC.

This clone occurred once. V and J are TRBV7-2 and TRBJ2-7, with D unresolved. The V end lost 1 base, the J end lost 6 bases, and 13 bases lay between the germline ends. CDR1 SGHTA and CDR2 FQGNSA come from the germline V gene. The CDR3 covers 14 residues. The DNA for the CDR3 is TGTGCCAGCAGCTTAGTCGCCCTAGTAGGCGAGCAGTACTTC. Its translation is CASSLVALVGEQYF. Variable domain in full (rest from reference TRBV7-2 and TRBJ2-7): GAGVSQSPSNKVTEKGKDVELRCDPISGHTALYWYRQSLGQGLEFLIYFQGNSAPDKSGLPSDRFSAERTGGSVSTLTIQRTQQEDSAVYLCASSLVALVGEQYFGPGTRLTVT.

This chain joins TRBV7-8 and TRBJ2-5; 11 nucleotides match TRBD1. Looked up from germline, CDR1 is SGHVS and CDR2 is FQNEAQ. The CDR3 has 16 residues. V lost 5 bases, J lost 10 bases, and 15 bases stayed unmatched. The CDR3 loop is CASSTSGTGGPTDQYF. The CDR3 DNA follows: TGTGCCAGCAGCACCTCCGGGACAGGGGGTCCAACGGACCAGTACTTC.

Written as DNA, the CDR3 is TGTGCCTGGAGCCTACGAGGGGGACTAGCGGGGGATCGGGGGACCCAGTACTTC. Translating gives CAWSLRGGLAGDRGTQYF. This chain uses TRBV30 with TRBJ2-5; 14 bases line up with TRBD2. Germline CDR1 GTSNPN, CDR2 SVGIG (reference sequence). CDR3 length: 18 amino acids. Losses at the gene ends were 3 bases for V and 7 bases for J; bases not matched to a gene: 16.

The chain employs TRBV4-1 and TRBJ2-1; the D gene is possibly TRBD2 (6 bases). This CDR3 region has 17 residues. Germline values: CDR1 MGHRA, CDR2 YSYEKL. Trimming left V 0 bases short and J 0 bases short, with 12 bases between. CDR3: CASSQEVAGLSYNEQFF. The DNA for the CDR3 is TGCGCCAGCAGCCAAGAGGTGGCGGGGCTCTCCTACAATGAGCAGTTCTTC.

The chain is built from TRBV27 and TRBJ2-7; TRBD2 agrees at 11 bases. The CDR3 has 15 residues. V trimming: 5 bases; J trimming: 4 bases; junction bases outside the gene matches: 7. Germline CDR1 reads MNHEY; CDR2 reads SMNVEV (reference sequence). The CDR3 bases are TGTGCCAGCAGTGCCACTAGCGGGGGATATTACGAGCAGTACTTC. Encoded protein: CASSATSGGYYEQYF.

This clone appeared a few times. Here the CDR3 DNA reads TGTGCCAGCAGCTTGGATCGGGCGGGTGTTGCCCAAGAGACCCAGTACTTC. It encodes CASSLDRAGVAQETQYF. The gene calls are TRBV5-6 and TRBJ2-5, with D possibly matching TRBD2 (5 bases). V gave up 0 bases and J gave up 1 base, with 16 bases separating them. This CDR3 contains 17 residues. Germline V CDR1 and CDR2: SGHDT, YYEEEE. The entire variable domain, with the rest obtained from reference TRBV5-6 and TRBJ2-5, is as follows: DAGVTQSPTHLIKTRGQQVTLRCSPKSGHDTVSWYQQALGQGPQFIFQYYEEEERQRGNFPDRFSGHQFPNYSSELNVNALLLGDSALYLCASSLDRAGVAQETQYFGPGTRLLVL.

The sample holds one count of this clone. At one of its ends the junction is not consistent with the germline gene, which may arise from a read error. The genes are TRBV7-7 and TRBJ2-2, with a weak D call TRBD2 (6 bases). CDR1 and CDR2 from the germline V gene are SSHAT and FNYEAQ (reference sequence). The CDR3 sequence is 15 residues long. The CDR3, as DNA: TGTGCTAGCAGTGCCGCGAACGGGGGTACCGGGGAGCTGTTTTTT. Amino acids: CASSAANGGTGELFF.